This TCR beta chain was captured in a study of blood T cells in healthy people across ages. Germline V gives CDR1 SEHNR, CDR2 FQNEAQ (reference sequence). Trimming left V 3 bases short and J 10 bases short, with 9 bases between. The CDR3 has 11 residues. Study-wide findings and caveats: Naive T cell percentage showed a strong correlation with the diversity of TCR beta. The fall in TCR beta diversity per million T cells was roughly linear with age.

This clonotype has more than one count but fewer than ten. The antigen is undetermined. Through a sample-barcoded 5' primer and a J-beta primer mix, a second PCR was run for roughly 6 to 12 cycles. TCRdb reprocessed the 5' RACE reads with MiXCR, giving one entry per CDR3 protein. The profile shows around 780,000 distinct CDR3 sequences, under 30% of them singletons. The same specimen was also included in a second study, on T cells of mothers and their children. As reported in that work: Relative to unrelated pairs, biologically related mother-child dyads exhibited marginally greater, non-significant overlap. No clones detected were persistent microchimeric T cell clones.

The sequence was obtained from a boy aged 5-17 years in good health. Sequencing was done on a sample of blood. This chain links TRBV7-9 with TRBJ1-1; D possibly corresponds to TRBD1 (5 bases). CDR3 sequence reads: CASSLGVGAFF. DNA of the CDR3: TGTGCCAGCAGCTTGGGGGTGGGAGCTTTCTTT. Variable domain in full (rest from reference TRBV7-9 and TRBJ1-1): DTGVSQNPRHKITKRGQNVTFRCDPISEHNRLYWYRQTLGQGPEFLTYFQNEAQLEKSRLLSDRFSAERPKGSFSTLEIQRTEQGDSAMYLCASSLGVGAFFGQGTRLTVV.